The sequence of this T cell receptor beta chain was determined in a study of response to subunit inactivated influenza vaccine. From the RT-PCR reads, TCRdb called clonotypes with MiXCR, one entry per CDR3 protein. The table records about 500,000 distinct CDR3 sequences, about 17% of them present only once. Study-level points and caveats: The authors suggested that every seasonal influenza vaccination recruits few new T cells.

This clonotype was detected a few times. The target antigen is unknown. The germline V and J ends were trimmed by 8 bases and 4 bases, with 8 bases remaining between them. The CDR3 spans 11 residues. Germline values: CDR1 SNHLY, CDR2 FYNNEI. The V gene is TRBV2, the J gene TRBJ1-2, with D hard to call. The TCR comes from a man aged 45 to 75 who received an inactivated influenza vaccine. The sequenced sample was CD4+ T cells sorted from PBMCs, obtained about 24 months after vaccination. The CDR3 sequence: CASRRSYGYTF. CDR3 DNA: TGTGCCAGCCGGCGGAGCTATGGCTACACCTTC.